Following are 4 T cell receptor beta chains from one sample sequenced in a study of blood T cell repertoires in COVID-19. Here immunoSEQ multiplex PCR was the method, and the copy in TCRdb shows in-frame clones only, minus some. This table has some 97,000 clones, just under 95% appearing once. What was sequenced was peripheral blood. The receptors were gathered from a man aged 65 to 79 with acute or convalescent COVID-19.

In this sample, this clone turned up once. This chain joins TRBV5-1 and TRBJ2-1; D remains ambiguous. Trimming pared 0 bases from V and 4 bases from J, leaving 5 bases between. This CDR3 has 13 amino acids. The germline V gene has CDR1 SGHRS and CDR2 YFSETQ. CDR3 amino acids: CASSLVPYNEQFF. The CDR3 DNA sequence: TGCGCCAGCAGCTTGGTCCCTTACAATGAGCAGTTCTTC. Supplemented by reference TRBV5-1 and TRBJ2-1, the full variable domain reads KAGVTQTPRYLIKTRGQQVTLSCSPISGHRSVSWYQQTPGQGLQFLFEYFSETQRNKGNFPGRFSGRQFSNSRSEMNVSTLELGDSALYLCASSLVPYNEQFFGPGTRLTVL.

The rearrangement uses TRBV6-6 and TRBJ1-2; the D gene is possibly TRBD1 (6 bases). From germline, CDR1 is MNHNY and CDR2 SVGAGI (reference sequence). This CDR3 is built from 13 residues. The germline V and J ends were trimmed by 6 bases and 1 base, with 9 bases remaining between them. CDR3 DNA: TGTGCCAGCAGAATACAGGGTAACTATGGCTACACCTTC. This encodes CASRIQGNYGYTF.

The chain recombines TRBV24-1 with TRBJ2-1; 9 bases agree with TRBD2. The J segment lost 2 bases and the V segment lost 4 bases, leaving 5 bases of the junction unmatched. The CDR3 sequence is 16 residues long. The V gene's germline CDR1 is KGHDR and CDR2 SFDVKD. The CDR3 DNA sequence: TGTGCCACCAGTGACCCTATAGCGGGGGCCTACAATGAGCAGTTCTTC. Protein: CATSDPIAGAYNEQFF.

This clone has only one observation. The chain links TRBV6-4 to TRBJ2-2; TRBD1 matches 8 bases. The CDR3 extends over 15 amino acids. Looked up from germline, CDR1 is MRHNA and CDR2 is SNTAGT. V was clipped by 6 bases and J by 5 bases; unmatched bases: 8. The DNA of the CDR3 is TGTGCCAGCAGGCGAGACAGGGGAGGAACCGGGGAGCTGTTTTTT. As protein: CASRRDRGGTGELFF.